This entry is about one T cell receptor (beta chain). The antigen is undetermined. This entry comes from a study of OX40 agonist ivuxolimab in advanced cancers. Study-level information: At 82.7% male, the cohort had a mean age of 60 years, ranging from 23 to 79. Partial response was recorded in three patients: one hepatocellular carcinoma and two cutaneous melanoma cases. The study, taken as a whole, reports: Within 6 weeks, CD4+ and CD8+ blood T cells expanded clonally at 0.1 to 3.0 mg/kg.

TCRdb's copy holds only in-frame clones and misses some; the assay was immunoSEQ multiplex PCR. The sample carries about 70,000 clones, around nine tenths recorded once. The sample consisted of CD4+ or CD8+ T cells sorted from blood, taken in a trial of the OX40 agonist ivuxolimab. The TCR comes from an adult with an advanced solid tumor such as melanoma, head and neck, liver or kidney cancer.

The CDR3 loop reads CASSEGNLLAKNIQYF. The CDR3 region has the DNA TGTGCCAGCAGTGAAGGTAACCTATTAGCCAAAAACATTCAGTACTTC. V gene TRBV6-1 combines with J gene TRBJ2-4; D is unclear. Trimming left V 1 base short and J 0 bases short, with 10 bases between. CDR3 size: 16 residues. Looked up from germline, CDR1 is MNHNS and CDR2 is SASEGT.